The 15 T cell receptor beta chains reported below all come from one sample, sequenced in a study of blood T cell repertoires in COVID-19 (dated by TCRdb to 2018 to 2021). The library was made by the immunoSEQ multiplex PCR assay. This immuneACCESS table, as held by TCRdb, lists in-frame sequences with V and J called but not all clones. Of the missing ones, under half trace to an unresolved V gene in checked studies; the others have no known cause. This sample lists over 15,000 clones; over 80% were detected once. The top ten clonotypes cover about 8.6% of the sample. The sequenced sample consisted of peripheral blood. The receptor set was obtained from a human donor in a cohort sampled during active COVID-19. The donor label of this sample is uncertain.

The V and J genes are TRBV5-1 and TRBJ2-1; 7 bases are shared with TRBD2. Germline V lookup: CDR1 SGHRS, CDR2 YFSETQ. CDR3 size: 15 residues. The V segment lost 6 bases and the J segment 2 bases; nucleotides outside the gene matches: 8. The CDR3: CASNSGGGTYNEQFF. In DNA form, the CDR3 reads TGCGCCAGCAACTCCGGCGGGGGAACCTACAATGAGCAGTTCTTC.

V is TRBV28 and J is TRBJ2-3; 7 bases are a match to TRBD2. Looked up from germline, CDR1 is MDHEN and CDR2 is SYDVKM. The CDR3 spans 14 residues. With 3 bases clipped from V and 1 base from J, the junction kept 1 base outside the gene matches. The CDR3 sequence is CASSFLAGTDTQYF. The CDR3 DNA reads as TGTGCCAGCAGTTTTCTAGCGGGCACAGATACGCAGTATTTT.

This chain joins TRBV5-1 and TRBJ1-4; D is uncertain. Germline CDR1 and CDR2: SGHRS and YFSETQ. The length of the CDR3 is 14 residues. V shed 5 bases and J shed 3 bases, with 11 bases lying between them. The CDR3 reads CASRGRGANEKLFF. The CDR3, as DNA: TGCGCCAGCAGGGGGAGAGGTGCTAATGAAAAACTGTTTTTT.

CDR3 protein: CASSADQGRRAEAFF. The CDR3 coding sequence is TGTGCCAGCAGCGCCGACCAGGGTAGGAGAGCTGAAGCTTTCTTT. V gene TRBV7-9 combines with J gene TRBJ1-1, with D possibly TRBD1 on 5 matching bases. The germline gives CDR1 SEHNR, CDR2 FQNEAQ (reference sequence). V was trimmed by 5 bases and J by 6 bases, leaving 19 bases between them. CDR3 length equals 15 residues.

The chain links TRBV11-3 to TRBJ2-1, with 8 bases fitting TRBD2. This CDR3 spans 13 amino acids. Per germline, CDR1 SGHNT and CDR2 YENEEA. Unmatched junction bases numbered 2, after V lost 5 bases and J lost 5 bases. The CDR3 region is CASSLLADNEQFF. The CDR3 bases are TGTGCCAGCAGCCTACTAGCGGACAATGAGCAGTTCTTC.

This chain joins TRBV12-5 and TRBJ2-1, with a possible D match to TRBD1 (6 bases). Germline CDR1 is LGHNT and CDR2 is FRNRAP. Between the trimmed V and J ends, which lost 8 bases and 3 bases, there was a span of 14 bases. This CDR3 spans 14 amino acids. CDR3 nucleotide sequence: TGTGCTAGTAGGGGGAGTGGTCTCTACAATGAGCAGTTCTTC. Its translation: CASRGSGLYNEQFF.

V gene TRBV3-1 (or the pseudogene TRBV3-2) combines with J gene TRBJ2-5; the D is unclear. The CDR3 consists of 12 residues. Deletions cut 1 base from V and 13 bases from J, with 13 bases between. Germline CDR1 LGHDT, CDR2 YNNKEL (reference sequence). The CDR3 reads CASSQGRRLVYF. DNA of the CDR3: TGTGCCAGCAGCCAAGGTCGCCGGTTAGTGTACTTC.

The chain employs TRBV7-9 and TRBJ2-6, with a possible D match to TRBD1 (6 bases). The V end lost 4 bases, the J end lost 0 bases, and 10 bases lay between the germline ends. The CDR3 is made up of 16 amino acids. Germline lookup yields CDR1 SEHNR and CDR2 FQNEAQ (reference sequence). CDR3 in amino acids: CASSSDSYSGANVLTF. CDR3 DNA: TGTGCCAGCAGCTCGGACAGTTACTCTGGGGCCAACGTCCTGACTTTC.

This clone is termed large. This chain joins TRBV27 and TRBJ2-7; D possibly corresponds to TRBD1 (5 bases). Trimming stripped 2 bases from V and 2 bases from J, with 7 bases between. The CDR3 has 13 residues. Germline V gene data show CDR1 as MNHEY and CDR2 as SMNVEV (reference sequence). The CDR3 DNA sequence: TGTGCCAGCAGTTTAGGGGCCACCTACGAGCAGTACTTC. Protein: CASSLGATYEQYF.

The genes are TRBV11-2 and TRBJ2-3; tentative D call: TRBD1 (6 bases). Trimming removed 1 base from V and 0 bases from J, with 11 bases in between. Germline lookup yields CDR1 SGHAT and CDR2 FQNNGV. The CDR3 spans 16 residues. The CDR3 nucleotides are TGTGCCAGCAGCTTAGTACAGGGATTTAGCACAGATACGCAGTATTTT. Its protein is CASSLVQGFSTDTQYF.

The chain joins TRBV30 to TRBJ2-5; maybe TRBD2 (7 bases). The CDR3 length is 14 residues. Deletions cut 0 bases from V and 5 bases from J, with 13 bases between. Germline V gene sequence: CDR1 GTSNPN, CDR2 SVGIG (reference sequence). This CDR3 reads CAWSVRGAEETQYF. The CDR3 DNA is TGTGCCTGGAGTGTACGGGGGGCGGAGGAGACCCAGTACTTC.

The CDR3 nucleotides are TGCGCCAGCAGTCTAAGGACAGACGCAACTAATGAAAAACTGTTTTTT. It translates to CASSLRTDATNEKLFF. The genes are TRBV4-1 and TRBJ1-4; tentative D call: TRBD1 (6 bases). CDR1 and CDR2 (germline): MGHRA, YSYEKL. CDR3 length equals 16 residues. Trimming removed 6 bases at V and 0 bases at J, with 14 bases between.

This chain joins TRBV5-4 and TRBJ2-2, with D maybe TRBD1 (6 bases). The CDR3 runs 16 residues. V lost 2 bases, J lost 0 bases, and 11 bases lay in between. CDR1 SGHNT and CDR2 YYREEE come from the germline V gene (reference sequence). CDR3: CASSFYRAPNTGELFF. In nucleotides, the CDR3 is TGTGCCAGCAGCTTTTACAGGGCGCCGAACACCGGGGAGCTGTTTTTT.

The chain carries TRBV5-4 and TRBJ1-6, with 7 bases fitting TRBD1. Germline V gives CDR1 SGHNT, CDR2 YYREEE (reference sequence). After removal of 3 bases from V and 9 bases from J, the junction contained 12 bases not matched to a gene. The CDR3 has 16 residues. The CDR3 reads CASSSRGQAPISPLHF. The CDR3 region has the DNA TGTGCCAGCAGCTCACGCGGACAGGCCCCCATTTCACCCCTCCACTTT.

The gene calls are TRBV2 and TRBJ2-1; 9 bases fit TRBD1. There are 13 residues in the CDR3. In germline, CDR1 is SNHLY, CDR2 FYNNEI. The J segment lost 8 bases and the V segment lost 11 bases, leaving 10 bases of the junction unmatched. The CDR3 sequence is CAGLSGQGHEQFF. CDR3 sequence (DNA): TGTGCCGGACTATCGGGACAGGGCCATGAGCAGTTCTTC.